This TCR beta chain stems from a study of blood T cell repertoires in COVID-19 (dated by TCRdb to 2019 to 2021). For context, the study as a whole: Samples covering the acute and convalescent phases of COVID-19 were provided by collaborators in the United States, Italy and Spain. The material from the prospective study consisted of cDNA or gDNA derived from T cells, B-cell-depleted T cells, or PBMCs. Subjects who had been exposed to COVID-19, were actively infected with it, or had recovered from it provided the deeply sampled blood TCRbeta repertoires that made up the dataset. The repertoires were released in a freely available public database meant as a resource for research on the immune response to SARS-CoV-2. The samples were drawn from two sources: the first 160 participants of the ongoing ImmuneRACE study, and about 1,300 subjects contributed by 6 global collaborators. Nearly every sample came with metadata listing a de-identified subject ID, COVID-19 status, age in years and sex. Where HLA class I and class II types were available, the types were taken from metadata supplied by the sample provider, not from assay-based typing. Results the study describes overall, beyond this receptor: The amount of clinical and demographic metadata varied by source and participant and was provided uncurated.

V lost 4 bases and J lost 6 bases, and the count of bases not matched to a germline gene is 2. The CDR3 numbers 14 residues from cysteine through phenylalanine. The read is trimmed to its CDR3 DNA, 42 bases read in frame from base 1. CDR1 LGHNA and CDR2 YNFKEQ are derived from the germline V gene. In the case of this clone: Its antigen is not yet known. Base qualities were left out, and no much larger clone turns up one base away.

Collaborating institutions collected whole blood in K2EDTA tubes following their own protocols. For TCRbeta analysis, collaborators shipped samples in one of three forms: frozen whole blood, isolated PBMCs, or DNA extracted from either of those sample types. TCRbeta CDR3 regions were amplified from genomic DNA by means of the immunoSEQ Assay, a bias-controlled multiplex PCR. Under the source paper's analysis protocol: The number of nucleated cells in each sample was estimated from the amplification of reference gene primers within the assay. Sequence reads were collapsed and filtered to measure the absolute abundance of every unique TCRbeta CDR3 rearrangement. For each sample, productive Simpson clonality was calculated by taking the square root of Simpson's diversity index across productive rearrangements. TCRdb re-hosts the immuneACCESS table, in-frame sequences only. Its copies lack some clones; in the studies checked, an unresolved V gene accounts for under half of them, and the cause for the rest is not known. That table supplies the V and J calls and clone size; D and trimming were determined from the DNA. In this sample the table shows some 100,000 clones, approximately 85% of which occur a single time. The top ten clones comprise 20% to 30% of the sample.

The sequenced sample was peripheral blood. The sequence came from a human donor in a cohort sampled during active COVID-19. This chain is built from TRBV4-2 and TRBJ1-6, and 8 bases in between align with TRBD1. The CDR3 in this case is CASSPDRGNSPLHF. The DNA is TGTGCCAGCAGCCCAGACAGGGGTAATTCACCCCTCCACTTT.